This is a list of T cell receptor beta chains from one sample in a study of T-cell reconstitution after alpha-beta-depleted transplantation in children. TCRdb processed the PCR reads anew with MiXCR; each CDR3 protein has one entry. The sample lists under 450,000 distinct CDR3 sequences, about a sixth occurring once. The source was PBMCs, mostly from graft donor cells, collected 360 days after TCRalphabeta/CD19-depleted stem cell transplant. These receptors all stem from a boy under two years old who had a stem cell transplant for Wiskott-Aldrich syndrome, so the T cells may come from the graft donor. CDR3s include the opening cysteine and the closing phenylalanine or tryptophan. D genes are given only for firm matches. Clone size is shown for a subset of rows, as once, few, many or a class of expanded clone.

d_call: NA; j_call: TRBJ2-1; clone_size: few; v_call: TRBV4-2; cdr3_aa: CASSPRDPAIYNEQFF; cdr3_nt: TGTGCCAGCAGCCCCCGGGACCCTGCGATTTACAATGAGCAGTTCTTC
d_call: NA; j_call: TRBJ2-7; clone_size: few; v_call: TRBV5-1; cdr3_aa: CASSLGAGRSYEQYF; cdr3_nt: TGCGCCAGCAGCTTGGGGGCGGGACGCTCCTACGAGCAGTACTTC
d_call: TRBD1; j_call: TRBJ2-1; clone_size: NA; v_call: TRBV7-6; cdr3_aa: CASSLLQGAHNEQFF; cdr3_nt: TGTGCCAGCAGCTTACTACAGGGGGCCCACAATGAGCAGTTCTTC
d_call: NA; j_call: TRBJ2-7; clone_size: NA; v_call: TRBV25-1; cdr3_aa: CASSDIREQYF; cdr3_nt: TGTGCCAGCAGTGACATCCGCGAGCAGTACTTC
d_call: TRBD2; j_call: TRBJ2-7; clone_size: few; v_call: TRBV18; cdr3_aa: CASSAGTSLNEQYF; cdr3_nt: TGTGCCAGCTCTGCCGGGACTAGCCTTAACGAGCAGTACTTC
d_call: NA; j_call: TRBJ2-5; clone_size: few; v_call: TRBV12-3/TRBV12-4; cdr3_aa: CASSLGDRVQETQYF; cdr3_nt: TGTGCCAGCAGTTTAGGGGACCGCGTACAAGAGACCCAGTACTTC
d_call: NA; j_call: TRBJ2-3; clone_size: few; v_call: TRBV15; cdr3_aa: CATSRWARTSSTDTQYF; cdr3_nt: TGTGCCACCAGCAGATGGGCCAGAACTTCTAGCACAGATACGCAGTATTTT
d_call: NA; j_call: TRBJ2-2; clone_size: NA; v_call: TRBV2; cdr3_aa: CASNGGPNTGELFF; cdr3_nt: TGTGCCAGCAATGGGGGCCCGAACACCGGGGAGCTGTTTTTT
d_call: NA; j_call: TRBJ1-2; clone_size: NA; v_call: TRBV18; cdr3_aa: CASSPGLAGYTF; cdr3_nt: TGTGCCAGCTCACCCGGACTTGCTGGCTACACCTTC
d_call: NA; j_call: TRBJ2-5; clone_size: NA; v_call: TRBV11-2; cdr3_aa: CASSLGSQGGETQYF; cdr3_nt: TGTGCCAGCAGCTTAGGCTCCCAGGGAGGCGAGACCCAGTACTTC
d_call: NA; j_call: TRBJ1-2; clone_size: few; v_call: TRBV5-1; cdr3_aa: CASSLLNSNYGYTF; cdr3_nt: TGCGCCAGCAGCCTTTTGAACAGCAACTATGGCTACACCTTC
d_call: NA; j_call: TRBJ2-7; clone_size: few; v_call: TRBV5-6; cdr3_aa: CASSLTTVYHEQYF; cdr3_nt: TGTGCCAGCAGCCTCACCACCGTGTACCACGAGCAGTACTTC
d_call: NA; j_call: TRBJ2-1; clone_size: few; v_call: TRBV5-1; cdr3_aa: CASSLPSGANEQFF; cdr3_nt: TGCGCCAGCAGCTTGCCTTCAGGTGCCAATGAGCAGTTCTTC
d_call: NA; j_call: TRBJ2-3; clone_size: few; v_call: TRBV10-3; cdr3_aa: CAIKQGEADTQYF; cdr3_nt: TGTGCCATCAAGCAGGGGGAGGCAGATACGCAGTATTTT
d_call: TRBD2; j_call: TRBJ2-7; clone_size: NA; v_call: TRBV5-1; cdr3_aa: CASSSQLAVYEQYF; cdr3_nt: TGCGCCAGCAGCTCTCAACTAGCGGTCTACGAGCAGTACTTC
d_call: NA; j_call: TRBJ2-3; clone_size: few; v_call: TRBV11-1; cdr3_aa: CASSLPPFTDSSTDTQYF; cdr3_nt: TGTGCCAGCAGCTTGCCCCCTTTCACGGACTCTAGCACAGATACGCAGTATTTT
d_call: NA; j_call: TRBJ2-1; clone_size: few; v_call: TRBV21-1; cdr3_aa: CASPRTANNEQFF; cdr3_nt: TGTGCCAGCCCCCGGACAGCCAACAATGAGCAGTTCTTC
d_call: NA; j_call: TRBJ2-7; clone_size: few; v_call: TRBV2; cdr3_aa: CATHHRTYEQYF; cdr3_nt: TGTGCCACCCACCATCGAACCTACGAGCAGTACTTC
d_call: NA; j_call: TRBJ2-7; clone_size: NA; v_call: TRBV5-1; cdr3_aa: CASSFSGTPYEQYF; cdr3_nt: TGCGCCAGCAGCTTCTCCGGGACCCCCTACGAGCAGTACTTC
d_call: NA; j_call: TRBJ1-2; clone_size: NA; v_call: TRBV2; cdr3_aa: CASHGRVENYGYTF; cdr3_nt: TGTGCCAGCCACGGGCGGGTGGAAAACTATGGCTACACCTTC
d_call: TRBD2; j_call: TRBJ2-1; clone_size: few; v_call: TRBV24-1; cdr3_aa: CATKSGRASGEQFF; cdr3_nt: TGTGCCACCAAAAGCGGGAGGGCTAGTGGTGAGCAGTTCTTC
d_call: TRBD1; j_call: TRBJ2-7; clone_size: few; v_call: TRBV6-2/TRBV6-3; cdr3_aa: CASSYSTVVRTGDLYEQYF; cdr3_nt: TGTGCCAGCAGTTACTCTACCGTCGTCCGGACAGGGGATCTCTACGAGCAGTACTTC
d_call: NA; j_call: TRBJ2-5; clone_size: NA; v_call: TRBV24-1; cdr3_aa: CATSDVEETQYF; cdr3_nt: TGTGCCACCAGTGATGTTGAAGAGACCCAGTACTTC
d_call: TRBD2; j_call: TRBJ2-5; clone_size: few; v_call: TRBV11-2; cdr3_aa: CASSRRPGLAPYQETQYF; cdr3_nt: TGTGCCAGCAGCCGCCGACCGGGACTAGCCCCCTACCAAGAGACCCAGTACTTC
d_call: NA; j_call: TRBJ2-7; clone_size: few; v_call: TRBV5-1; cdr3_aa: CASSLVLFPSSYEQYF; cdr3_nt: TGCGCCAGCAGCTTGGTTCTGTTTCCGAGCTCCTACGAGCAGTACTTC
d_call: NA; j_call: TRBJ2-7; clone_size: many; v_call: TRBV12-3/TRBV12-4; cdr3_aa: CASSFGGRFGTAYEQYF; cdr3_nt: TGTGCCAGCAGTTTCGGGGGCCGTTTCGGGACAGCTTACGAGCAGTACTTC
d_call: NA; j_call: TRBJ2-5; clone_size: few; v_call: TRBV27; cdr3_aa: CASRRLAALEETQYF; cdr3_nt: TGTGCCAGCAGACGATTAGCGGCCTTGGAAGAGACCCAGTACTTC
d_call: NA; j_call: TRBJ2-3; clone_size: few; v_call: TRBV12-3/TRBV12-4; cdr3_aa: CASSDTGRAQYF; cdr3_nt: TGTGCCAGCAGTGATACAGGGAGGGCGCAGTATTTT
d_call: TRBD2; j_call: TRBJ2-1; clone_size: NA; v_call: TRBV24-1; cdr3_aa: CATSDLSSGTSAYNEQFF; cdr3_nt: TGTGCCACCAGTGATCTGAGTTCCGGGACTAGCGCGTACAATGAGCAGTTCTTC
d_call: NA; j_call: TRBJ1-2; clone_size: few; v_call: TRBV12-3/TRBV12-4; cdr3_aa: CASSLGDTYGYTF; cdr3_nt: TGTGCCAGCAGTTTGGGGGACACCTATGGCTACACCTTC
d_call: NA; j_call: TRBJ2-3; clone_size: many; v_call: TRBV5-1; cdr3_aa: CASSSQPAVADTQYF; cdr3_nt: TGCGCCAGCAGCTCTCAGCCTGCAGTCGCAGATACGCAGTATTTT
d_call: NA; j_call: TRBJ2-4; clone_size: NA; v_call: TRBV20-1; cdr3_aa: CCARGPGGLGKNIQYF; cdr3_nt: TGCTGTGCTAGAGGCCCAGGGGGGCTGGGGAAAAACATTCAGTACTTC
d_call: NA; j_call: TRBJ2-1; clone_size: NA; v_call: TRBV28; cdr3_aa: CASSVAYNEQFF; cdr3_nt: TGTGCCAGCAGCGTCGCGTACAATGAGCAGTTCTTC
d_call: TRBD2; j_call: TRBJ2-1; clone_size: NA; v_call: TRBV24-1; cdr3_aa: CATSKRTSGRDEQFF; cdr3_nt: TGTGCCACCAGTAAACGGACTAGCGGGAGGGATGAGCAGTTCTTC
d_call: TRBD2; j_call: TRBJ2-1; clone_size: NA; v_call: TRBV4-3; cdr3_aa: CASSQVSSGRAIWGEQFF; cdr3_nt: TGCGCCAGCAGCCAAGTGTCTAGCGGGAGGGCCATCTGGGGTGAGCAGTTCTTC
d_call: TRBD2; j_call: TRBJ2-1; clone_size: many; v_call: TRBV7-2; cdr3_aa: CASSLGLAGGPRSSYNEQFF; cdr3_nt: TGTGCCAGCAGCTTAGGGCTAGCGGGAGGGCCTAGGAGCTCCTACAATGAGCAGTTCTTC
d_call: NA; j_call: TRBJ2-3; clone_size: few; v_call: TRBV12-3/TRBV12-4; cdr3_aa: CASRFGRADTQYF; cdr3_nt: TGTGCCAGCAGGTTCGGGCGGGCAGATACGCAGTATTTT
d_call: NA; j_call: TRBJ2-7; clone_size: few; v_call: TRBV7-9; cdr3_aa: CASSLGGSSSYEQYF; cdr3_nt: TGTGCCAGCAGTCTAGGGGGGTCTAGCTCCTACGAGCAGTACTTC
d_call: NA; j_call: TRBJ2-5; clone_size: NA; v_call: TRBV20-1; cdr3_aa: CSARPPVGAKETQYF; cdr3_nt: TGCAGTGCTAGACCCCCCGTGGGGGCAAAAGAGACCCAGTACTTC
d_call: TRBD2; j_call: TRBJ2-5; clone_size: NA; v_call: TRBV2; cdr3_aa: CASSVTRLAGGSAQYF; cdr3_nt: TGTGCCAGCAGTGTTACCCGACTAGCGGGGGGTTCGGCCCAGTACTTC
d_call: TRBD1; j_call: TRBJ2-1; clone_size: few; v_call: TRBV5-1; cdr3_aa: CASSLRQGTHNEQFF; cdr3_nt: TGCGCCAGCAGCTTAAGACAGGGTACCCACAATGAGCAGTTCTTC